The 13 T cell receptor beta chains listed next were all sequenced from one sample in a study of technical replicates of blood from several donors. Some clones are missing from TCRdb's copy, which holds only in-frame ones; the method was immunoSEQ multiplex PCR. The sample shows 65,000 to 80,000 clones, roughly 96% of them seen only once. The source material was T cells isolated from PBMCs. These receptor sequences come from a human donor in good health.

The CDR3 coding sequence is TGCGCCAGCAGCTTAACCGGGACTAGCGGTCAAAGCAACGAGCAGTACTTC. Amino acids: CASSLTGTSGQSNEQYF. The rearrangement links TRBV5-1 to TRBJ2-7; 11 bases map to TRBD2. The CDR3 runs to 17 residues. Germline CDR1 reads SGHRS; CDR2 reads YFSETQ. Trimming took 2 bases from V and 5 from J; bases not matched to a gene: 12. The whole variable domain, remainder taken from reference TRBV5-1 and TRBJ2-7, is KAGVTQTPRYLIKTRGQQVTLSCSPISGHRSVSWYQQTPGQGLQFLFEYFSETQRNKGNFPGRFSGRQFSNSRSEMNVSTLELGDSALYLCASSLTGTSGQSNEQYFGPGTRLTVT.

The chain couples TRBV2 to TRBJ2-7, with unresolved D. The CDR3 covers 14 residues. V lost 6 bases and J 3 bases, leaving 15 bases between the germline ends. Germline lookup yields CDR1 SNHLY and CDR2 FYNNEI. The CDR3 here is CASSPAAAVYEQYF. The CDR3, as DNA: TGTGCCAGCAGCCCCGCGGCGGCAGTCTACGAGCAGTACTTC.

The gene calls are TRBV4-1 and TRBJ2-3; TRBD1 agrees at 9 bases. Germline CDR1 reads MGHRA; CDR2 reads YSYEKL. Trimming removed 0 bases from V and 3 bases from J; junction bases left unmatched: 4. CDR3 length: 16 amino acids. The CDR3 bases are TGCGCCAGCAGCCAAGAAGCCGGACAGGGGACAGATACGCAGTATTTT. Protein: CASSQEAGQGTDTQYF.

This clone was found once. One junction end does not reproduce the germline sequence, and a read error may be involved. This chain uses TRBV7-7 with TRBJ2-2; D might be TRBD1 (5 bases). The CDR3 runs to 16 residues. Germline CDR1 reads SSHAT; CDR2 reads FNYEAQ (reference sequence). The CDR3 reads CASSHQVDRSTGELFF. Written as DNA, the CDR3 is TGTGCTAGCAGCCACCAGGTAGACAGATCCACCGGGGAGCTGTTTTTT.

V is TRBV7-2 and J is TRBJ1-5; no definite D call. With 7 bases removed from V and 1 base from J, the gap between germline ends came to 14 bases. The CDR3 has 15 amino acids. Germline CDR1 SGHTA, CDR2 FQGNSA. The CDR3 coding sequence is TGTGCCAGCACTCTAAATACAGTAAGCAATCAGCCCCAGCATTTT. Translating it yields CASTLNTVSNQPQHF.

The chain combines TRBV23-1 with TRBJ1-5; 8 bases match TRBD1. TRBV23-1 is designated an ORF whose function remains uncertain. The CDR3 extends over 14 amino acids. Losses at the gene ends were 7 bases for V and 5 bases for J; bases not matched to a gene: 7. The CDR3 sequence: CASILGQGHQPQHF. The CDR3 region has the DNA TGCGCCAGCATTCTCGGACAGGGTCATCAGCCCCAGCATTTT.

The chain links TRBV20-1 to TRBJ2-5; 7 nucleotides match TRBD1. J lost 10 bases, V lost 8 bases, and 7 bases had no gene match. The germline CDR1 and CDR2 sequences are DFQATT and SNEGSKA (reference sequence). The CDR3 is made up of 10 amino acids. Written as DNA, the CDR3 is TGCAGTCCTACAGACAGGGTCCAGTACTTC. Its protein product is CSPTDRVQYF.

J is TRBJ1-2 and V is TRBV5-6; 7 bases map to TRBD1. Trimming cost V 1 base and J 6 bases; bases outside gene matches: 18. This CDR3 spans 18 amino acids. Germline V gene sequence: CDR1 SGHDT, CDR2 YYEEEE. The CDR3 nucleotides read TGTGCCAGCAGCTTGAAACACAACAGGGGAATAGAGCTGCATGGCTACACCTTC. Its protein product is CASSLKHNRGIELHGYTF.

The V gene is TRBV29-1, the J gene TRBJ1-2, with D tentatively TRBD1 (5 bases). Germline V lookup: CDR1 SQVTM, CDR2 ANQGSEA. This CDR3 region has 12 residues. Trimming took 6 bases from V and 5 from J, leaving 13 bases between them. CDR3 nucleotides: TGCAGCGTGGCGGGGACGGAATATGGCTACACCTTC. Translated, it gives CSVAGTEYGYTF.

The chain has TRBV4-1 and TRBJ2-5; tentatively, D is TRBD1 (6 bases). CDR1 is MGHRA and CDR2 is YSYEKL in the germline V gene. CDR3 size: 14 residues. The V end was cut by 6 bases, the J end by 5 bases, with 16 bases between. CDR3 in amino acids: CASRNRVDRETQYF. DNA for the CDR3: TGCGCCAGCAGGAACAGGGTCGACAGGGAGACCCAGTACTTC.

V and J are TRBV4-3 and TRBJ2-7; D gene unclear. Looked up from germline, CDR1 is LGHNA and CDR2 is YSLEER. Trimming shortened V by 3 bases and J by 4 bases, and 10 bases separated the two germline ends. CDR3 length equals 13 residues. CDR3 nucleotides: TGCGCCAGCAGCCAGATAGTTGGTTACGAGCAGTACTTC. As protein: CASSQIVGYEQYF.

V is TRBV20-1 and J is TRBJ2-7, with D possibly TRBD2 on 5 matching bases. CDR3 length: 11 residues. Per germline, CDR1 DFQATT and CDR2 SNEGSKA (reference sequence). Trimming cost V 4 bases and J 2 bases, with 6 bases left between them. The CDR3, as DNA: TGCAGTGCTATCGGGACCTACGAGCAGTACTTC. It specifies CSAIGTYEQYF.

The J gene is TRBJ2-5, the V gene TRBV30; unclear D gene. V lost 1 base and J 4 bases, leaving 10 bases between the germline ends. The CDR3 is 13 amino acids. The germline V gene has CDR1 GTSNPN and CDR2 SVGIG (reference sequence). This CDR3 reads CAWSGASRETQYF. Written as DNA, the CDR3 is TGTGCCTGGAGTGGGGCCTCGAGAGAGACCCAGTACTTC.